This TCR beta chain was observed in a study of cytomegalovirus exposure and HLA in healthy donors. The CDR3 length is 14 residues. Germline assignment: CDR1 SGHKS and CDR2 YYEKEE (reference sequence). V trimming: 5 bases; J trimming: 6 bases; junction bases outside the gene matches: 10. PCR primers comprised 60 Vbeta and 13 Jbeta primers. Sequencing was performed with immunoSEQ multiplex PCR; in TCRdb, only in-frame clones are kept and a portion is missing. Seen here are roughly 200,000 clones, roughly 78% observed once, and the top ten hold roughly 4.5%. The chain links TRBV5-5 to TRBJ1-2, with TRBD1 matching 7 bases. The clonotype originates from a woman in her thirties in good health and CMV-seropositive. The sequencing sample was made of PBMCs. CDR3 coding DNA: TGTGCCAGCAGGATGGCGGCAGGGGGGAATGGCTACACCTTC. This codes for CASRMAAGGNGYTF. The full variable domain, completed using reference TRBV5-5 and TRBJ1-2, is DAGVTQSPTHLIKTRGQQVTLRCSPISGHKSVSWYQQVLGQGPQFIFQYYEKEERGRGNFPDRFSARQFPNYSSELNVNALLLGDSALYLCASRMAAGGNGYTFGSGTRLTVV.